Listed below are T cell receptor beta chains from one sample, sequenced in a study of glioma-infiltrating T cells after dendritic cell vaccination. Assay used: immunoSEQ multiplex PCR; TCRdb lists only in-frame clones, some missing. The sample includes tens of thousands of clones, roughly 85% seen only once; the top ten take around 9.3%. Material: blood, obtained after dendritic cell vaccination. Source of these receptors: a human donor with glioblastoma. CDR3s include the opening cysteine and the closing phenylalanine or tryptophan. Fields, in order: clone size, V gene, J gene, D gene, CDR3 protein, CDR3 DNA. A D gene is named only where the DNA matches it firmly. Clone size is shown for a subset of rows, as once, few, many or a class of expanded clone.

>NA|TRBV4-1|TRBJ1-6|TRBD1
CASSRGTGVSPLHF
TGCGCCAGCAGCCGCGGGACAGGGGTTTCACCCCTCCACTTT
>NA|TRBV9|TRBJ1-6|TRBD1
CASSVGRGDFYSPLHF
TGTGCCAGCAGCGTAGGCAGGGGGGATTTTTATTCACCCCTCCACTTT
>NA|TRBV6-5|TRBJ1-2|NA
CASSYADRGANYGYTF
TGTGCCAGCAGTTATGCGGACAGAGGGGCTAACTATGGCTACACCTTC
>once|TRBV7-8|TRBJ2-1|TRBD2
CASSPLAGFFDEQFF
TGTGCCAGCAGCCCCCTAGCGGGGTTTTTCGATGAGCAGTTCTTC
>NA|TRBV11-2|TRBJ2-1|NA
CASASVIYNEQFF
TGTGCCAGCGCCTCGGTTATATACAATGAGCAGTTCTTC
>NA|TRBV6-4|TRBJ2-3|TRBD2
CASSDSPAGGLDTQYF
TGTGCCAGCAGTGACTCTCCAGCGGGGGGGCTAGATACGCAGTATTTT
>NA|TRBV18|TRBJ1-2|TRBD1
CASSPKEGQGLGYTF
TGTGCCAGCTCACCCAAAGAAGGACAGGGCCTTGGCTACACCTTC
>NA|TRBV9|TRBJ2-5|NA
CASSDVVSAETQYF
TGTGCCAGCAGCGACGTTGTTAGTGCGGAGACCCAGTACTTC
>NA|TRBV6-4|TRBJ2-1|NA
CASSDLGPPNNEQFF
TGTGCCAGCAGTGATCTGGGGCCGCCTAACAATGAGCAGTTCTTC
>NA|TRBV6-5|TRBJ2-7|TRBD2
CASSYSVRGDEQYF
TGTGCCAGCAGTTACTCCGTTCGGGGGGACGAGCAGTACTTC
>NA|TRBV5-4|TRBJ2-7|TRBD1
CASSLRQGAYEQYF
TGTGCCAGCAGCTTGAGGCAGGGGGCCTACGAGCAGTACTTC
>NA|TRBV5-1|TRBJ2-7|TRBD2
CASSEGLAGADFGEQYF
TGCGCCAGCAGCGAGGGACTAGCGGGAGCGGACTTCGGCGAGCAGTACTTC
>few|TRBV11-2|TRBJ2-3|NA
CASSLELDTDTQYF
TGTGCCAGCAGCTTAGAACTCGACACAGATACGCAGTATTTT
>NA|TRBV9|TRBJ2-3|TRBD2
CASSEALGLAGGQGTQYF
TGTGCCAGCAGCGAGGCCCTCGGACTAGCGGGGGGGCAGGGTACGCAGTATTTT
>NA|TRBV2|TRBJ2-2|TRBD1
CASSRGQTYTGELFF
TGTGCCAGCAGTCGGGGACAGACTTACACCGGGGAGCTGTTTTTT
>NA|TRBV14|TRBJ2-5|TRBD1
CASSQVGTGDEETQYF
TGTGCCAGCAGCCAAGTAGGGACAGGGGACGAAGAGACCCAGTACTTC
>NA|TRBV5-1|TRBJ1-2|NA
CASSLYRGGDGYTF
TGCGCCAGCAGCTTATATAGGGGTGGCGATGGCTACACCTTC
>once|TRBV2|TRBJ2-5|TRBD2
CASRGDLGLAGGSGTQYF
TGTGCCAGCAGGGGAGACTTGGGACTAGCGGGAGGGTCGGGGACCCAGTACTTC
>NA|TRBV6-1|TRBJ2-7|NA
CASRRGSSYEQYF
TGTGCCAGCCGCAGGGGTTCATCCTACGAGCAGTACTTC
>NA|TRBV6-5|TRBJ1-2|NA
CASSYSAANYGYTF
TGTGCCAGCAGTTACTCGGCCGCTAACTATGGCTACACCTTC
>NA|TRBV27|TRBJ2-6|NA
CASSSKQGSSGANVLTF
TGTGCCAGCAGTTCGAAACAGGGTAGCTCTGGGGCCAACGTCCTGACTTTC
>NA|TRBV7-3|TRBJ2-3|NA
CASSQANTDTQYF
TGTGCCAGCAGCCAAGCGAACACAGATACGCAGTATTTT
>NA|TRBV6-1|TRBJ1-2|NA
CASQGQNYGYTF
TGTGCCAGTCAGGGCCAAAACTATGGCTACACCTTC
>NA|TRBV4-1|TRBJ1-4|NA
CASSQVANEKLFF
TGCGCCAGCAGCCAAGTGGCCAATGAAAAACTGTTTTTT
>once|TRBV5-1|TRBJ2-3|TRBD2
CASSSNLIAGGPGDTQYF
TGCGCCAGCAGCTCGAACCTTATAGCGGGGGGGCCGGGGGATACGCAGTATTTT
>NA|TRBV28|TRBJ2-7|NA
CASSPIDGSYEQYF
TGTGCCAGCAGTCCCATAGACGGGTCCTACGAGCAGTACTTC
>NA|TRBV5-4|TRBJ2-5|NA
CASSLGSVETQYF
TGTGCCAGCAGCCTGGGGAGCGTGGAGACCCAGTACTTC
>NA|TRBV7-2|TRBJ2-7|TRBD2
CASSDQVGGGPLKYF
TGTGCCAGCAGCGACCAGGTTGGCGGGGGTCCCCTGAAGTACTTC